The 8 T cell receptor beta chains below come from one sample, sequenced in a study of shared clonotypes between healthy human individuals. Measured with immunoSEQ multiplex PCR; TCRdb has only the in-frame clones, and not every one. The table shows about 2.3 million clones, with roughly 92% occurring only once. The sequenced sample consisted of naive CD4+ T cells from PBMCs. The subset denotes: CD45RA+ positively selected. The source of these receptors is a young man in good health. Some clones in this sample may be carry-over from other donors' samples.

This sequence joins TRBV2 and TRBJ1-2, with unresolved D. The germline gives CDR1 SNHLY, CDR2 FYNNEI. Trimming cost V 4 bases and J 3 bases, with 12 bases left between them. The CDR3 has 14 amino acids. The CDR3: CASSAAGGDYGYTF. The CDR3 region has the DNA TGTGCCAGCAGTGCGGCGGGAGGCGACTATGGCTACACCTTC. Drawing the rest from reference TRBV2 and TRBJ1-2, the complete variable domain is EPEVTQTPSHQVTQMGQEVILRCVPISNHLYFYWYRQILGQKVEFLVSFYNNEISEKSEIFDDQFSVERPDGSNFTLKIRSTKLEDSAMYFCASSAAGGDYGYTFGSGTRLTVV.

This sequence joins TRBV5-1 and TRBJ2-5; the D is unclear. Germline-derived CDR1 and CDR2 are SGHRS and YFSETQ. CDR3 length: 13 amino acids. The ends were cut back, 2 bases at V and 5 bases at J, with 10 bases in the middle. DNA of the CDR3: TGCGCCAGCAGCTTCATGGGTATGGAGACCCAGTACTTC. Its protein product is CASSFMGMETQYF.

This chain connects TRBV7-3 to TRBJ2-1, with 15 bases fitting TRBD2. V trimming: 6 bases; J trimming: 0 bases; junction bases outside the gene matches: 6. Germline-derived CDR1 and CDR2 are SGHTA and FQGTGA. There are 18 residues in the CDR3. CDR3 sequence: CASSPGTSGRTSYNEQFF. The CDR3 DNA reads TGTGCCAGCAGTCCCGGGACTAGCGGGAGGACCTCCTACAATGAGCAGTTCTTC.

The J gene is TRBJ2-4, the V gene TRBV14, with D unclear. Germline V CDR1 and CDR2: SGHDN, FVKESK. Trimming left V 6 bases short and J 3 bases short, with 12 bases between. CDR3 length: 14 residues. Here the CDR3 reads CASRFSGGKNIQYF. CDR3 bases: TGTGCCAGCAGGTTCTCCGGCGGCAAAAACATTCAGTACTTC.

Details on this clone: The same CDR3 also results from other DNA sequences found in this sample. The chain employs TRBV4-2 and TRBJ2-2; no definite D call. V dropped 0 bases and J dropped 3 bases, with 5 bases sitting between them. Germline V gene data show CDR1 as LGHNA and CDR2 as YNFKEQ. The CDR3 has 14 residues. The CDR3 sequence: CASSQDRDTGELFF. CDR3 nucleotides: TGTGCCAGCAGCCAAGATCGGGACACCGGGGAGCTGTTTTTT.

The chain joins TRBV28 to TRBJ2-2, with 8 bases matching TRBD1. The CDR3 covers 16 residues. CDR1 and CDR2 (germline): MDHEN, SYDVKM. The V gene end was trimmed by 10 bases and the J gene end by 0 bases; junction bases not matched to a gene: 10. CDR3 amino acids: CATDLNRGANTGELFF. CDR3 nucleotide sequence: TGTGCCACCGACTTAAACAGGGGGGCGAACACCGGGGAGCTGTTTTTT.

CDR3 in amino acids: CASSLSQRTGNEQFF. In DNA, the CDR3 is TGTGCCAGCAGCTTAAGCCAACGGACTGGCAATGAGCAGTTCTTC. The J gene is TRBJ2-1, the V gene TRBV7-3, with D possibly TRBD2 on 5 matching bases. The CDR3 extends over 15 amino acids. CDR1 SGHTA and CDR2 FQGTGA come from the germline V gene. V was clipped by 1 base and J by 6 bases, with 13 bases between them.

The chain combines TRBV27 with TRBJ2-3; weak D call: TRBD1 (6 bases). This CDR3 has 15 residues. Germline V lookup: CDR1 MNHEY, CDR2 SMNVEV (reference sequence). Between the trimmed V and J ends, which lost 5 bases and 6 bases, there was a span of 18 bases. The CDR3 is CASSAPGHPWDTQYF. The CDR3 DNA reads as TGTGCCAGCAGTGCTCCGGGACACCCGTGGGATACGCAGTATTTT.